This TCR beta chain was profiled in a study of siplizumab effects on memory and regulatory T cells. Overall study findings and caveats: Naive-or-memory phenotypes were unassignable for roughly 80-97% of proliferating CD4+ or CD8+ clones. Alloreactive sequences from unstimulated CD4+ memory cells fell significantly with siplizumab. A small minority of alloreactive clones were mapped to unstimulated subsets. Proliferating siplizumab-culture Treg suppressive function went unconfirmed.

CDR3 size: 15 residues. Germline loops: CDR1 SEHNR, CDR2 FQNEAQ (reference sequence). V was trimmed by 3 bases and J by 3 bases, leaving 14 bases between them. Concerning this clone: No antigen is known for it.

Profiling relied on immunoSEQ multiplex PCR, and the TCRdb table lists in-frame clones only, not all of them. The sample consists of 80,000 to 130,000 clones, 85% to 95% of them appearing once. The rearrangement links TRBV7-9 to TRBJ1-1, with D maybe TRBD1 (5 bases). The sequence was collected from a human donor in good health. The sequencing input was Tregs sorted from blood. The CDR3 sequence is CASSFRVGPDTEAFF. The CDR3 DNA reads TGTGCCAGCAGCTTCAGGGTAGGGCCCGACACTGAAGCTTTCTTT.